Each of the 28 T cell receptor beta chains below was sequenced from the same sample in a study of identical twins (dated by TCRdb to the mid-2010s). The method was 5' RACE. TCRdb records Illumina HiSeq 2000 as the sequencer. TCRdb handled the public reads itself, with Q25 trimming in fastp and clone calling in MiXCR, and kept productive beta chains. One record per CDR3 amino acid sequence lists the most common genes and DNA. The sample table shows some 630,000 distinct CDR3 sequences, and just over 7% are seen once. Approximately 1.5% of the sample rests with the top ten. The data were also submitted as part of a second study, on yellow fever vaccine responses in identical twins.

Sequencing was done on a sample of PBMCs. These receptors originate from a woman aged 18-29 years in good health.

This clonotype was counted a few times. The CDR3 loop reads CASSLVHSSTDTQYF. Written as DNA, the CDR3 is TGTGCCAGCAGCTTAGTGCATTCTAGCACAGATACGCAGTATTTT. J is TRBJ2-3 and V is TRBV7-3; unclear D gene. The CDR3 is made up of 15 amino acids. CDR1 is SGHTA, CDR2 FQGTGA, per germline. The germline V and J ends were trimmed by 2 bases and 0 bases, with 9 bases remaining between them. The full variable domain, with the rest looked up from reference TRBV7-3 and TRBJ2-3, is GAGVSQTPSNKVTEKGKYVELRCDPISGHTALYWYRQSLGQGPEFLIYFQGTGAADDSGLPNDRFFAVRPEGSVSTLKIQRTERGDSAVYLCASSLVHSSTDTQYFGPGTRLTVL.

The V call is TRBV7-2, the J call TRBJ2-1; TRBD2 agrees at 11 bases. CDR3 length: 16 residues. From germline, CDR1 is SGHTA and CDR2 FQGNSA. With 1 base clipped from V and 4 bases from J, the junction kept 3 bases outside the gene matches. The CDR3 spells CASSLEASGRYNEQFF. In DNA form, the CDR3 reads TGTGCCAGCAGCTTAGAAGCTAGCGGGAGGTACAATGAGCAGTTCTTC. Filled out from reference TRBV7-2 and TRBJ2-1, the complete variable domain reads GAGVSQSPSNKVTEKGKDVELRCDPISGHTALYWYRQSLGQGLEFLIYFQGNSAPDKSGLPSDRFSAERTGGSVSTLTIQRTQQEDSAVYLCASSLEASGRYNEQFFGPGTRLTVL.

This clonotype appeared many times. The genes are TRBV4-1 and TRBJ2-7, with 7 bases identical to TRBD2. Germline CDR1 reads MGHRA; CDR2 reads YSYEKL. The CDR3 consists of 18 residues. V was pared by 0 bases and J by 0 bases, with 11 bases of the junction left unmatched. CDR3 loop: CASSQEPVGGSFSYEQYF. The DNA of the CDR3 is TGCGCCAGCAGCCAAGAACCGGTGGGGGGGAGCTTCTCCTACGAGCAGTACTTC.

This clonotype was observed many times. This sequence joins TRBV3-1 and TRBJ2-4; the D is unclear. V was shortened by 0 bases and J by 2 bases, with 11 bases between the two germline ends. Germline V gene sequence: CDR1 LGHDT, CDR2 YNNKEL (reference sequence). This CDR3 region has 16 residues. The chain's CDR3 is CASSQDQVPSKNIQYF. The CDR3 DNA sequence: TGTGCCAGCAGCCAAGATCAAGTGCCATCCAAAAACATTCAGTACTTC.

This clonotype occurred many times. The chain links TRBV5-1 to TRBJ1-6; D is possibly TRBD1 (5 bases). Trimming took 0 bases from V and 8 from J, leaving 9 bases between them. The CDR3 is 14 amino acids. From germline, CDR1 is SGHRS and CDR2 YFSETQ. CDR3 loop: CASSLGSGDSPLHF. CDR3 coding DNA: TGCGCCAGCAGCTTGGGATCGGGGGATTCACCCCTCCACTTT.

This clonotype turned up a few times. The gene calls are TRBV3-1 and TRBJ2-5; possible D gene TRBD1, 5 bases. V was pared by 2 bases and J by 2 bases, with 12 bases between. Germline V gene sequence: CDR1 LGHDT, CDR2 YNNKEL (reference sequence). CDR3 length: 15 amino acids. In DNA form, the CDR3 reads TGTGCCAGCAGCCAATACTATGGACAACAAGAGACCCAGTACTTC. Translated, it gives CASSQYYGQQETQYF.

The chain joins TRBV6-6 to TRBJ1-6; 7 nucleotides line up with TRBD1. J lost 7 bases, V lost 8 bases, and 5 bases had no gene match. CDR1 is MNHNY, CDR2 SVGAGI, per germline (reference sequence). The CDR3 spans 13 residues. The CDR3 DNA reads TGTGCCAGCCGACAGGGCACGAATTCACCCCTCCACTTT. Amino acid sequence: CASRQGTNSPLHF.

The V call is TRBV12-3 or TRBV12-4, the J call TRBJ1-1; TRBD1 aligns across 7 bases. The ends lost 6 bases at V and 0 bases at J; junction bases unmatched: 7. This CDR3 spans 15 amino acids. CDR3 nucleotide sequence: TGTGCCAGCAGACAGGGACAGATCATGAACACTGAAGCTTTCTTT. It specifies CASRQGQIMNTEAFF.

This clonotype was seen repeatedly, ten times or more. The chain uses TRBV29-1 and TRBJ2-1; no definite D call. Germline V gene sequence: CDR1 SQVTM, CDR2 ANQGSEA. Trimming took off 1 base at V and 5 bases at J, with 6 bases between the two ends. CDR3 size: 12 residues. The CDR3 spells CSVEADHNEQFF. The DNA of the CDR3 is TGCAGCGTTGAAGCTGACCACAATGAGCAGTTCTTC.

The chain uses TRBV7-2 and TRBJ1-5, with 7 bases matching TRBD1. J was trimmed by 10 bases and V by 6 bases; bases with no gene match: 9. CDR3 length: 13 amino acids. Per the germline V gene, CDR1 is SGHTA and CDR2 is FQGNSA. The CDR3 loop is CASSPRQGGPQHF. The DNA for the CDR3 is TGTGCCAGCAGTCCCCGACAGGGCGGACCCCAGCATTTT.

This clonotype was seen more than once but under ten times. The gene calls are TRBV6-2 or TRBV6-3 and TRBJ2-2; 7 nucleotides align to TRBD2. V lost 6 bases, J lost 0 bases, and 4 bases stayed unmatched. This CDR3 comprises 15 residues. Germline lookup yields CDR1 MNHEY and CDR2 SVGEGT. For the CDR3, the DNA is TGTGCCAGCAGGCGACTAGCCGCGAACACCGGGGAGCTGTTTTTT. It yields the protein CASRRLAANTGELFF.

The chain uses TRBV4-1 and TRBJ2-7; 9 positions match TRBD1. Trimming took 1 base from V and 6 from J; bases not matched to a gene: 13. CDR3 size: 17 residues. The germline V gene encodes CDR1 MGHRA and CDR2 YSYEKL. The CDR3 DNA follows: TGCGCCAGCAGCCAAGCCGATCCGGGACAGGGCCCTCGCGAGCAGTACTTC. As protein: CASSQADPGQGPREQYF.

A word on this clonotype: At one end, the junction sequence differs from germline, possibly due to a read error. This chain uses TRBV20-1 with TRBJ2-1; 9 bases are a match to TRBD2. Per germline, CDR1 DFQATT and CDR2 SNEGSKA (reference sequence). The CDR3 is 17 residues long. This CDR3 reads CCARPTPTSGWYNEQFF. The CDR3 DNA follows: TGCTGTGCTAGACCGACCCCCACTAGCGGGTGGTACAATGAGCAGTTCTTC.

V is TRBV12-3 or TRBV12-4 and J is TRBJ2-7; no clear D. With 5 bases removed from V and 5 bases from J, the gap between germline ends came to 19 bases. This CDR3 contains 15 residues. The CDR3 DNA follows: TGTGCCAGCAGTCCCAACGAGAGATTAAGGAACGAGCAGTACTTC. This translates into CASSPNERLRNEQYF.

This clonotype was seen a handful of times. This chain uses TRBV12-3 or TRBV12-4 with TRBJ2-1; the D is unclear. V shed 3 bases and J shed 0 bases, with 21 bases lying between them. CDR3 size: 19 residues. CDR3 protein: CASSFQLNSKLSSYNEQFF. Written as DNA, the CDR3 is TGTGCCAGCAGTTTCCAACTCAACTCGAAGCTGAGCTCCTACAATGAGCAGTTCTTC.

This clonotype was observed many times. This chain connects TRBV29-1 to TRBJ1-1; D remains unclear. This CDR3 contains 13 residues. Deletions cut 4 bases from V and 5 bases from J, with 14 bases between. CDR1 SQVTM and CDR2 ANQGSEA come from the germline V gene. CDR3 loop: CSVGLGLRTEAFF. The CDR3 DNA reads TGCAGCGTTGGGTTGGGGTTGAGGACTGAAGCTTTCTTT. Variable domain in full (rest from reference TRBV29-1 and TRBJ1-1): SAVISQKPSRDICQRGTSLTIQCQVDSQVTMMFWYRQQPGQSLTLIATANQGSEATYESGFVIDKFPISRPNLTFSTLTVSNMSPEDSSIYLCSVGLGLRTEAFFGQGTRLTVV.

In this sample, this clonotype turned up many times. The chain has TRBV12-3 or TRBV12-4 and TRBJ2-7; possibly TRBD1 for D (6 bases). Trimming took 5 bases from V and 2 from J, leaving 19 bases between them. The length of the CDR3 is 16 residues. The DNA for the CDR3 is TGTGCCAGCAGTCCCATTCAGGGGCTTATGACCTACGAGCAGTACTTC. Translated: CASSPIQGLMTYEQYF.

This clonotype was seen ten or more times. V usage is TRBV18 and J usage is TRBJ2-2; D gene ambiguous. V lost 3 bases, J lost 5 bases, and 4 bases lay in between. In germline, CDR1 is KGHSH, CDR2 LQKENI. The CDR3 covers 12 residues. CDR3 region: CASSPATGELFF. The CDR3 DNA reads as TGTGCCAGCTCACCGGCGACCGGGGAGCTGTTTTTT.

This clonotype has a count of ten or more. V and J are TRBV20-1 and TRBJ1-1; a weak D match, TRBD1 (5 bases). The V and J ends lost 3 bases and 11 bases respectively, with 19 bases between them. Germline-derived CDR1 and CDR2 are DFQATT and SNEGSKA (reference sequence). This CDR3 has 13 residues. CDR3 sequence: CSASVRDPSRAFF. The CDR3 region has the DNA TGCAGTGCTAGCGTCAGGGACCCCAGTCGGGCTTTCTTT.

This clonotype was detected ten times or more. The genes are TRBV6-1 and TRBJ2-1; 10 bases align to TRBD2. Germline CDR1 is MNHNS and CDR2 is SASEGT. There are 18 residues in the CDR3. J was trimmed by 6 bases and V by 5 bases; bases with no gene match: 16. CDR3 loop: CASSNQRGGLVTPNEQFF. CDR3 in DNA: TGTGCCAGCAGTAATCAGCGGGGGGGCCTTGTCACACCCAATGAGCAGTTCTTC.

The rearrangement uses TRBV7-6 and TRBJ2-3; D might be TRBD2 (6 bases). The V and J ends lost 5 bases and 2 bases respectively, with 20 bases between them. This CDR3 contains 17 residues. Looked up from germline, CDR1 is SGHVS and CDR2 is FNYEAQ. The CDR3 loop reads CASSTNAGTYFTDTQYF. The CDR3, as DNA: TGTGCCAGCAGCACCAACGCAGGGACTTATTTCACAGATACGCAGTATTTT.

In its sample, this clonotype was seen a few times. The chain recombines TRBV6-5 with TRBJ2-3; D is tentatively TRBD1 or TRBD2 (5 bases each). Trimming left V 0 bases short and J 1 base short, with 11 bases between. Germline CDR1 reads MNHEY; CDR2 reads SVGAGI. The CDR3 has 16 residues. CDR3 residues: CASSYSGEWGTDTQYF. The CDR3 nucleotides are TGTGCCAGCAGTTACTCGGGGGAGTGGGGCACAGATACGCAGTATTTT.

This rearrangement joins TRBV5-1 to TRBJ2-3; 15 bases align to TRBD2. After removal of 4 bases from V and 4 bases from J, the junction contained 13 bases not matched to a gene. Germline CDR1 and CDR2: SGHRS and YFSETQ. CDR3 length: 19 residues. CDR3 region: CASSKTGLAGGPGADTQYF. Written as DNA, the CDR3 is TGCGCCAGCAGCAAGACGGGACTAGCGGGAGGACCTGGTGCAGATACGCAGTATTTT.

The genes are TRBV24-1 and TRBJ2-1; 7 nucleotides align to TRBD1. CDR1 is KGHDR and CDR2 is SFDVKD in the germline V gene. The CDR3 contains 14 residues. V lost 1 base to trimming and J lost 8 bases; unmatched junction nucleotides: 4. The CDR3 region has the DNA TGTGCCACCAGTGATTTCCAACAGGGGTATGAGCAGTTCTTC. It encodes CATSDFQQGYEQFF.

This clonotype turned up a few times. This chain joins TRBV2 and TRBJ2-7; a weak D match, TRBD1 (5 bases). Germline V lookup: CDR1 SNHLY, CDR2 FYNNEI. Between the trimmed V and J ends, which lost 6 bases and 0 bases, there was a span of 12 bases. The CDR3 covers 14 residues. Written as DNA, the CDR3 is TGTGCCAGCAGACTAACAGGTAGCTCCTACGAGCAGTACTTC. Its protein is CASRLTGSSYEQYF. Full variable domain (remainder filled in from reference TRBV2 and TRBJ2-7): EPEVTQTPSHQVTQMGQEVILRCVPISNHLYFYWYRQILGQKVEFLVSFYNNEISEKSEIFDDQFSVERPDGSNFTLKIRSTKLEDSAMYFCASRLTGSSYEQYFGPGTRLTVT.

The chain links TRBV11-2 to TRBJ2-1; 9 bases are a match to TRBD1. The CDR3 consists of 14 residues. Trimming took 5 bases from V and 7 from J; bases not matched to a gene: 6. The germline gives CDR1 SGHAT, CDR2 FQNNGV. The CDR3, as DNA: TGTGCCAGCAGCGGGACAGGGAATGGGAATGAGCAGTTCTTC. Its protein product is CASSGTGNGNEQFF.

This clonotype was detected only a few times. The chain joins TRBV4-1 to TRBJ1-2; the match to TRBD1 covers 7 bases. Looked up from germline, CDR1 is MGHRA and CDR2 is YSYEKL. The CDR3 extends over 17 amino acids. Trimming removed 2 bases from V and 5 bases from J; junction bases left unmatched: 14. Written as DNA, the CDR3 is TGCGCCAGCAGCCAAACCCAGTTTACGACAGGGATTTATGGCTACACCTTC. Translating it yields CASSQTQFTTGIYGYTF.

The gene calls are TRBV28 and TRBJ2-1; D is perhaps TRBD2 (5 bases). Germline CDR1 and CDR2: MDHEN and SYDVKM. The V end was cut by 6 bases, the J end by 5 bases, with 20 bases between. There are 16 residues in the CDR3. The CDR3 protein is CASRAPSLGRNNEQFF. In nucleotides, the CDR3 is TGTGCCAGCAGGGCGCCCTCCCTGGGGAGAAACAATGAGCAGTTCTTC.